A single sample is the source of the 18 T cell receptor beta chains below, sequenced in a study of control samples from healthy donors and cancer patients. Here immunoSEQ multiplex PCR was the method, and the copy in TCRdb shows in-frame clones only, minus some. The sample has 65,000 to 80,000 clones; 89% are singletons. The sample was PBMCs. Receptors were obtained from a woman between 45 and 65 years old with colorectal cancer.

This rearrangement joins TRBV19 to TRBJ2-5, with 7 bases fitting TRBD1. The germline gives CDR1 LNHDA, CDR2 SQIVND (reference sequence). The CDR3 has 15 residues. Trimming removed 3 bases from V and 4 bases from J; junction bases left unmatched: 8. The CDR3 DNA reads as TGTGCCAGTAGTATTTGGACAGGAGGAAGAGAGACCCAGTACTTC. Translating it yields CASSIWTGGRETQYF.

V is TRBV30 and J is TRBJ1-5, with TRBD1 matching 8 bases. The V gene end was trimmed by 3 bases and the J gene end by 2 bases; junction bases not matched to a gene: 6. The length of the CDR3 is 15 residues. Germline V CDR1 and CDR2: GTSNPN, SVGIG (reference sequence). The CDR3 here is CAWRETGQGNQPQHF. For the CDR3, the DNA is TGTGCCTGGAGAGAAACGGGACAGGGCAATCAGCCCCAGCATTTT. Based on the CDR3 plus reference TRBV30 and TRBJ1-5, the full variable domain is SQTIHQWPATLVQPVGSPLSLECTVEGTSNPNLYWYRQAAGRGLQLLFYSVGIGQISSEVPQNLSASRPQDRQFILSSKKLLLSDSGFYLCAWRETGQGNQPQHFGDGTRLSIL.

V and J are TRBV5-1 and TRBJ1-4; the match to TRBD1 covers 7 bases. CDR3 length equals 16 residues. Germline CDR1 SGHRS, CDR2 YFSETQ. The junction had 11 bases not matched to a gene; V was cut back by 1 base and J by 8 bases. The CDR3 loop reads CASSLYYETGQEKLFF. The CDR3 region has the DNA TGCGCCAGCAGCTTGTATTACGAGACAGGGCAAGAAAAACTGTTTTTT. Looking up the rest from reference TRBV5-1 and TRBJ1-4 gives the full variable domain: KAGVTQTPRYLIKTRGQQVTLSCSPISGHRSVSWYQQTPGQGLQFLFEYFSETQRNKGNFPGRFSGRQFSNSRSEMNVSTLELGDSALYLCASSLYYETGQEKLFFGSGTQLSVL.

The V and J genes are TRBV9 and TRBJ1-6; tentative D call: TRBD1 (6 bases). CDR3 length equals 16 residues. The germline CDR1 and CDR2 sequences are SGDLS and YYNGEE. V shed 0 bases and J shed 10 bases, with 17 bases lying between them. The CDR3 region is CASSVAPTGGGSPLHF. CDR3 nucleotides: TGTGCCAGCAGCGTAGCTCCGACAGGTGGAGGATCACCCCTCCACTTT.

The V call is TRBV28, the J call TRBJ2-3; tentatively, D is TRBD2 (7 bases). Germline CDR1 and CDR2: MDHEN and SYDVKM. V was trimmed by 4 bases and J by 6 bases, leaving 17 bases between them. CDR3 length: 15 residues. CDR3 sequence (DNA): TGTGCCAGCAGTTCGGCGGGGGCGGATCGGGATACGCAGTATTTT. It encodes CASSSAGADRDTQYF.

The V and J genes are TRBV2 and TRBJ1-5; a weak D match, TRBD1 (5 bases). The ends were cut back, 6 bases at V and 6 bases at J, with 18 bases in the middle. Per the germline V gene, CDR1 is SNHLY and CDR2 is FYNNEI. The CDR3 has 15 amino acids. The CDR3 loop reads CASSPGQGRFQPQHF. Written as DNA, the CDR3 is TGTGCCAGCAGCCCGGGGCAGGGTCGTTTTCAGCCCCAGCATTTT.

Points on this clone: In the same sample, other DNA sequences code for this CDR3. This chain links TRBV6-1 with TRBJ1-4, with D tentatively TRBD1 (5 bases). Germline V gene data show CDR1 as MNHNS and CDR2 as SASEGT. Trimming removed 1 base from V and 8 bases from J, with 11 bases in between. The CDR3 is made up of 14 amino acids. The CDR3 DNA follows: TGTGCCAGCAGTGAAGGGGGCTTGGGGGAAAAACTGTTTTTT. It codes for CASSEGGLGEKLFF.

This chain joins TRBV28 and TRBJ1-1; D call uncertain. The germline gives CDR1 MDHEN, CDR2 SYDVKM. Trimming left V 7 bases short and J 1 base short, with 16 bases between. The CDR3 loop spans 15 amino acids. The CDR3 protein is CASIRPDPTNTEAFF. Written as DNA, the CDR3 is TGTGCCAGCATTCGGCCTGACCCGACGAACACTGAAGCTTTCTTT. The whole variable domain, filled in from reference TRBV28 and TRBJ1-1, reads DVKVTQSSRYLVKRTGEKVFLECVQDMDHENMFWYRQDPGLGLRLIYFSYDVKMKEKGDIPEGYSVSREKKERFSLILESASTNQTSMYLCASIRPDPTNTEAFFGQGTRLTVV.

The chain uses TRBV30 and TRBJ2-5; D might be TRBD2 (5 bases). Germline loops: CDR1 GTSNPN, CDR2 SVGIG (reference sequence). V was cut by 4 bases and J by 5 bases, with 14 bases left in between. CDR3 length equals 13 residues. CDR3 in amino acids: CAWKYSGVETQYF. The CDR3 DNA sequence: TGTGCCTGGAAATACTCCGGGGTTGAGACCCAGTACTTC.

This chain uses TRBV7-4 with TRBJ2-1, with D possibly being TRBD1 or TRBD2 (5 bases each). The CDR3 has 16 residues. Trimming cost V 5 bases and J 3 bases, with 17 bases left between them. Germline CDR1 reads SGHVT; CDR2 reads SQSDAQ. The CDR3 coding sequence is TGTGCCAGCAGCCCTGGGTGGGGGATACGCTACAATGAGCAGTTCTTC. This encodes CASSPGWGIRYNEQFF.

The chain employs TRBV28 and TRBJ1-2; 9 bases map to TRBD1. The V gene end was trimmed by 2 bases and the J gene end by 14 bases; junction bases not matched to a gene: 9. The CDR3 spans 13 residues. Germline loops: CDR1 MDHEN, CDR2 SYDVKM. Written as DNA, the CDR3 is TGTGCCAGCAGTTTACTTGGGACAGGGAAACAGACCTTC. This translates into CASSLLGTGKQTF.

A word on this clone: The junction departs from the called germline gene at one end, perhaps through a read error. The chain joins TRBV6-2 or TRBV6-3 to TRBJ2-2; 7 nucleotides agree with TRBD2. The CDR3 is 15 residues long. Looked up from germline, CDR1 is MNHEY and CDR2 is SVGEGT. The CDR3 region has the DNA TGTGCCAGTAGCCGGGACTACGCGAACACCGGGGAGCTGGTTTTT. Residues: CASSRDYANTGELVF.

The chain links TRBV6-5 to TRBJ2-7; TRBD1 aligns across 9 bases. This CDR3 region has 14 residues. J gave up 5 bases and V 7 bases, and 9 bases lay outside the gene matches. In germline, CDR1 is MNHEY, CDR2 SVGAGI. CDR3 sequence reads: CASNLRTGVDEQYV. The CDR3 DNA is TGTGCCAGCAATTTAAGGACAGGGGTAGACGAGCAGTACGTC.

The chain uses TRBV6-5 and TRBJ2-3; D call uncertain. Per germline, CDR1 MNHEY and CDR2 SVGAGI. Trimming took 7 bases from V and 1 from J, leaving 9 bases between them. This CDR3 contains 13 residues. The CDR3 here is CASTSGGTDTQYF. CDR3 coding DNA: TGTGCCAGCACTAGTGGGGGCACAGATACGCAGTATTTT.

The V and J genes are TRBV5-5 and TRBJ2-5; 9 bases match TRBD1. The CDR3 length is 16 residues. V shed 5 bases and J 2 bases; nucleotides not matched to a gene: 10. CDR1 SGHKS and CDR2 YYEKEE come from the germline V gene (reference sequence). For the CDR3, the DNA is TGTGCCAGCAGTCATCCGGGACAGGGACATCAAGAGACCCAGTACTTC. Translated: CASSHPGQGHQETQYF.

The rearrangement links TRBV7-8 to TRBJ2-7, with D perhaps TRBD2 (6 bases). Per the germline V gene, CDR1 is SGHVS and CDR2 is FQNEAQ. The CDR3 has 15 residues. The V end lost 0 bases, the J end lost 0 bases, and 9 bases lay between the germline ends. The DNA for the CDR3 is TGTGCCAGCAGCTTAGCCCTAGCGAGCTCCTACGAGCAGTACGTC. Translated, it gives CASSLALASSYEQYV.

The chain links TRBV7-2 to TRBJ1-6; maybe TRBD1 (5 bases). V was shortened by 1 base and J by 8 bases, with 18 bases between the two germline ends. In germline, CDR1 is SGHTA, CDR2 FQGNSA. This CDR3 has 17 amino acids. Written as DNA, the CDR3 is TGTGCCAGCAGCTTAGTGGGGACCCCTGGGGGTGATTCACCCCTCCACTTT. Translation: CASSLVGTPGGDSPLHF.

The J gene is TRBJ1-2, the V gene TRBV6-5; possible D gene TRBD1, 6 bases. The CDR3 extends over 14 amino acids. V dropped 8 bases and J dropped 4 bases, with 17 bases sitting between them. The germline V gene has CDR1 MNHEY and CDR2 SVGAGI. The DNA for the CDR3 is TGTGCCAGCCGAATGGTGGGGGCAGGCTATGGCTACACCTTC. Amino acid sequence: CASRMVGAGYGYTF.